This entry describes one T cell receptor (beta chain). This clonotype has at least ten counts. Its recognized antigen is unknown. No qualities accompany the bases; no much larger clone lies one base away. The CDR3 has 11 amino acids, counting the end cysteine and phenylalanine. CDR3 DNA only is kept here, 33 bases in frame from base 1. The V and J ends are trimmed by 4 bases and 2 bases, leaving 3 bases between them. CDR1 and CDR2 (LGHNA, YSLEER) derive from the germline V gene. Data came from an Illumina HiSeq 2000. Multiplex PCR amplification was used to generate the TCR beta chain libraries. The amplified TCR beta chain products were analyzed by high-throughput sequencing. TCRdb handled the public reads itself, with Q25 trimming in fastp and clone calling in MiXCR, and kept productive beta chains. Duplicate CDR3 protein sequences are folded into a single record with the most common DNA and genes. The sample table holds tens of thousands of distinct CDR3 sequences, of which 25% to 40% were seen once. The ten largest clones take up approximately 12% of the sample.

This sample was included in a study of breast tumors, draining lymph nodes, adjacent tissues (TCRdb year 2016). About the full investigation: In breast cancer patients, the study compared the TCR beta repertoires of tumor, adjacent nontumor tissue and axillary lymph nodes. In human breast cancer, the study set out to evaluate how tumor, surrounding tissue and draining lymph node repertoires relate to one another and whether T cells may move between these sites. Results the study describes overall, beyond this receptor: Tumor T-cell repertoires showed less diversity than lymph node repertoires and more diversity than nontumor tissue repertoires, and tumor T-cell repertoires showed preferential V and J gene usage. The conclusion that tumor T cells originate in lymph nodes was framed as consistent with a hypothesis rather than directly demonstrated. Tumor and nontumor tissue repertoires were found to be significantly more similar in luminal-like than in basal-like breast cancer. The data were considered consistent with the idea that most tumor T cells come from the lymph node and then expand in tumor tissue.

Sequencing was carried out using breast tumor tissue. The chain is assembled from TRBV4-3 and TRBJ2-7, with the D gene uncertain. This clonotype originated in a female donor with breast cancer. Some clones in this sample may be carry-over from other donors' samples. For the CDR3, the sequence is CASSPTYEQYF. The DNA sequence is given as TGCGCCAGCAGCCCAACCTACGAGCAGTACTTC.